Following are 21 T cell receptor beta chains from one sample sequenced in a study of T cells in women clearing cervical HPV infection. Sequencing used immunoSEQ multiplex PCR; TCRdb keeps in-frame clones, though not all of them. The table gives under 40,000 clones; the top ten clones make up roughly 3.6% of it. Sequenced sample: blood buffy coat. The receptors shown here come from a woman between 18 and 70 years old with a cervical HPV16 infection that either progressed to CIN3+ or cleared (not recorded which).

CDR3 bases read: TGCAGTGCTAGCCTAGCGGGCTTTTACAATGAG. It yields the protein CSASLAGFYNE. The whole CDR3 sequence is CSASLAGFYNEQFF. The J gene is TRBJ2-1, the V gene TRBV20-1; 8 bases map to TRBD2. Read data end 3 residues before the CDR3 end; the end is taken from the germline J gene. Losses at the gene ends were 3 bases for V and 4 bases for J; bases not matched to a gene: 5. The CDR3 sequence is 14 residues long. The V gene's germline CDR1 is DFQATT and CDR2 SNEGSKA (reference sequence).

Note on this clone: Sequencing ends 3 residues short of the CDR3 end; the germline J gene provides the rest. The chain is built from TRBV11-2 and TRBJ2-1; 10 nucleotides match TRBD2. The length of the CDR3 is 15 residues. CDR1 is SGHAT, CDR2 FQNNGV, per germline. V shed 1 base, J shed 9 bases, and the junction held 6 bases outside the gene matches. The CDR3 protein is CASSLGLAGVGEQFF. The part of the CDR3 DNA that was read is TGTGCCAGCAGCTTAGGGCTAGCGGGAGTCGGTGAG.

Partial CDR3 DNA: TGCAGTGCTAGCCCTTTGACAGGGGTCCGCGAG. It specifies CSASPLTGVRE. The whole CDR3 reads CSASPLTGVREQYF. The chain combines TRBV20-1 with TRBJ2-7; 8 bases fit TRBD1. The read terminates 3 residues ahead of where the CDR3 ends, so the germline J gene completes it. Trimming at V came to 3 bases and at J to 6 bases, leaving 10 bases not matched to a gene. The CDR3 has 14 residues. CDR1 and CDR2 from the germline V gene are DFQATT and SNEGSKA (reference sequence).

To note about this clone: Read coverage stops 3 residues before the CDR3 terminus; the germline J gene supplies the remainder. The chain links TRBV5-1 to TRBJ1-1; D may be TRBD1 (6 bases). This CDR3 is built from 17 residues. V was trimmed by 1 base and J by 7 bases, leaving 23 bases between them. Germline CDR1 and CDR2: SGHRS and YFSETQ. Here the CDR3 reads CASSLRAGNSIGGEAFF. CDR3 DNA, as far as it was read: TGCGCCAGCAGCTTGCGGGCAGGGAACAGTATAGGGGGTGAA.

The CDR3 loop reads CSARDRGRAFGTDTQYF. Partial CDR3 DNA: TGCAGTGCTAGAGACCGCGGGAGGGCCTTTGGCACAGATACG. The V and J genes are TRBV20-1 and TRBJ2-3; TRBD2 aligns across 9 bases. Read coverage stops 3 residues before the CDR3 terminus; the germline J gene supplies the remainder. The CDR3 is 17 residues long. The trim removed 0 bases at V and 1 base at J, leaving 8 bases unmatched. Germline V gene data show CDR1 as DFQATT and CDR2 as SNEGSKA (reference sequence).

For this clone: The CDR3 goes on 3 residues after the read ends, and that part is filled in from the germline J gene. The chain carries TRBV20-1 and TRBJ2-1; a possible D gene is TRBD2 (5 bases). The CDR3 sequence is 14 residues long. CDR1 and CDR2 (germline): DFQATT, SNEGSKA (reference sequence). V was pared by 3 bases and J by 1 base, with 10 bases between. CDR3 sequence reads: CSASEGVSYNEQFF. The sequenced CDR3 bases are TGCAGTGCTAGTGAGGGTGTATCCTACAATGAG.

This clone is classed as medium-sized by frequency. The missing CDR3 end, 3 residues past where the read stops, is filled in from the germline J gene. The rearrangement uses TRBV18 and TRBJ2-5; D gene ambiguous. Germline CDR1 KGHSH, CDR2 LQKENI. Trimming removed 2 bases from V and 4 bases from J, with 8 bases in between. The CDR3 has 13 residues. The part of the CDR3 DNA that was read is TGTGCCAGCTCACCAACGCCGGGAGAGACC. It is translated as CASSPTPGET. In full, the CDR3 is CASSPTPGETQYF. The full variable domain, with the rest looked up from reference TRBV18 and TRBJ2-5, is NAGVMQNPRHLVRRRGQEARLRCSPMKGHSHVYWYRQLPEEGLKFMVYLQKENIIDESGMPKERFSAEFPKEGPSILRIQQVVRGDSAAYFCASSPTPGETQYFGPGTRLLVL.

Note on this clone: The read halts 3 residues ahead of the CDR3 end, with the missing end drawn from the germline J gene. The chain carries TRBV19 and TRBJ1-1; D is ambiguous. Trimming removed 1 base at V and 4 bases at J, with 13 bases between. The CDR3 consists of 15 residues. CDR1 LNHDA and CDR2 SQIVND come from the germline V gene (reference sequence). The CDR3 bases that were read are TGTGCCAGTAGTATAGTAGGAGGGAGCGGCACTGAA. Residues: CASSIVGGSGTE. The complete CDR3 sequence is CASSIVGGSGTEAFF. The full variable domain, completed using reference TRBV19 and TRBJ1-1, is DGGITQSPKYLFRKEGQNVTLSCEQNLNHDAMYWYRQDPGQGLRLIYYSQIVNDFQKGDIAEGYSVSREKKESFPLTVTSAQKNPTAFYLCASSIVGGSGTEAFFGQGTRLTVV.

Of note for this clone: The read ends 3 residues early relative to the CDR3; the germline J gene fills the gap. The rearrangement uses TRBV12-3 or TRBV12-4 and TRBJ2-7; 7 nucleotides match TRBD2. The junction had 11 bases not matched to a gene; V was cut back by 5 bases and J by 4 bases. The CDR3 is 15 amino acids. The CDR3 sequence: CASSVTAGLRYEQYF. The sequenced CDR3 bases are TGTGCCAGCAGTGTTACAGCGGGACTAAGGTACGAG.

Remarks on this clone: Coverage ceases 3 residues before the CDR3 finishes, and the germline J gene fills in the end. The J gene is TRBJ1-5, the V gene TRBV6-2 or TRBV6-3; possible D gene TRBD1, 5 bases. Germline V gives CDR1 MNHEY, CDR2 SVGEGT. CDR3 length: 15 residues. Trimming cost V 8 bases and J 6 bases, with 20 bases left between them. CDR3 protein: CASSLQVSGGQPQHF. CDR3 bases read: TGTGCCAGCTCTTTACAGGTTAGCGGCGGTCAGCCC.

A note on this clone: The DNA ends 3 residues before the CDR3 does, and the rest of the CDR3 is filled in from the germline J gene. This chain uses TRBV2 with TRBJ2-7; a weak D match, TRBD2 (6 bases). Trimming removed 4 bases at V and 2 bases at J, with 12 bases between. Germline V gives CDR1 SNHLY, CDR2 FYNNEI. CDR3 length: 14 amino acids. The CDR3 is CASSAGTGPYEQYF. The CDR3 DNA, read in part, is TGTGCCAGCAGTGCCGGGACTGGACCCTACGAG.

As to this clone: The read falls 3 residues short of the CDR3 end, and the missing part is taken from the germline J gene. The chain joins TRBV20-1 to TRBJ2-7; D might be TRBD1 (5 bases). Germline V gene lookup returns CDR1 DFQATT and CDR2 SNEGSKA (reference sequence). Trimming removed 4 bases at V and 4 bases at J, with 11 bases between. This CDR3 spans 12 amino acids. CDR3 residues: CSAMTDTYEQYF. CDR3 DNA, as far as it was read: TGCAGTGCTATGACGGACACATACGAG.

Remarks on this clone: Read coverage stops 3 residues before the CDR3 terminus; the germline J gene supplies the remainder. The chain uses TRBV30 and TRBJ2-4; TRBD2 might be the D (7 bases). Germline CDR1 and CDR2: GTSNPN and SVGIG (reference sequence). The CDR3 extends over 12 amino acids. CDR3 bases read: TGTGCCTGGAATGGGGGGGCGAGTGGT. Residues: CAWNGGASG. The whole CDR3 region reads CAWNGGASGQYF.

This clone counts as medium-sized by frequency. This CDR3 is CASSTSGGGNEQFF. CDR3 DNA, as far as it was read: TGTGCCAGCAGTACTAGCGGAGGGGGCAATGAG. The V call is TRBV2, the J call TRBJ2-1; 8 bases match TRBD2. Read data end 3 residues before the CDR3 end; the end is taken from the germline J gene. V lost 5 bases to trimming and J lost 6 bases; unmatched junction nucleotides: 6. The germline gives CDR1 SNHLY, CDR2 FYNNEI. The CDR3 is 14 residues long.

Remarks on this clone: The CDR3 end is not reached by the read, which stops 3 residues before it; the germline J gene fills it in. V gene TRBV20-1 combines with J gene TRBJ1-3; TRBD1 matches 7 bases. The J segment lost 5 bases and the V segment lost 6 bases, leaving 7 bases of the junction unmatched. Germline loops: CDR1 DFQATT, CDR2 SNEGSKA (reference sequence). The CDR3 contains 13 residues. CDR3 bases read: TGCAGTGCGGGGACAGAAGACAGAAACACC. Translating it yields CSAGTEDRNT. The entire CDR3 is CSAGTEDRNTIYF.

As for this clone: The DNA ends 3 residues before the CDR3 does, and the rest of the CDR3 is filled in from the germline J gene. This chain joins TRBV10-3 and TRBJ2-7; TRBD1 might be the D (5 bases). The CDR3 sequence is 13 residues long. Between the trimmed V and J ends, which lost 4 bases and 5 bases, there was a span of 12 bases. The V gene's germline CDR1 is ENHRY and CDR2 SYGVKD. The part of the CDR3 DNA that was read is TGTGCCATCAGTGGCAGGCAAGGGGACGAG. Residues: CAISGRQGDE. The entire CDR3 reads CAISGRQGDEQYF.

CDR3 bases read: TGTGCCAGCAGTTCCTTCCGGGACAGCGGACGCGAG. Translation gives CASSSFRDSGRE. The CDR3 as a whole reads CASSSFRDSGREQYF. This chain links TRBV12-3 or TRBV12-4 with TRBJ2-7; TRBD1 matches at 7 bases. Read coverage stops 3 residues before the CDR3 terminus; the germline J gene supplies the remainder. The CDR3 has 15 residues. The junction had 12 bases not matched to a gene; V was cut back by 4 bases and J by 6 bases.

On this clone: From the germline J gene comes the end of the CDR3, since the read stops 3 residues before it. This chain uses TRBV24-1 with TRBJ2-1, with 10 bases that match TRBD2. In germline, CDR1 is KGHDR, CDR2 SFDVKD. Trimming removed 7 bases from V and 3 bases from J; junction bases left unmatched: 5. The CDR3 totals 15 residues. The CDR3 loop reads CATSPSGSFYNEQFF. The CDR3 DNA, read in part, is TGTGCCACCAGCCCTAGCGGGAGTTTCTACAATGAG.

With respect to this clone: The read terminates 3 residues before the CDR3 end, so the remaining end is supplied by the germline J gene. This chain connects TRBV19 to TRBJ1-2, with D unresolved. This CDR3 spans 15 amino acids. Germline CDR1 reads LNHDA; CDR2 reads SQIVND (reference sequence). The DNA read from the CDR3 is TGTGCCAGTGGGAGGACGGCTAGCGGGTCCTACGAC. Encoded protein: CASGRTASGSYD. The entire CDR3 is CASGRTASGSYDYTF. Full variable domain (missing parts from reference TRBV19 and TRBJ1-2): DGGITQSPKYLFRKEGQNVTLSCEQNLNHDAMYWYRQDPGQGLRLIYYSQIVNDFQKGDIAEGYSVSREKKESFPLTVTSAQKNPTAFYLCASGRTASGSYDYTFGSGTRLTVV.

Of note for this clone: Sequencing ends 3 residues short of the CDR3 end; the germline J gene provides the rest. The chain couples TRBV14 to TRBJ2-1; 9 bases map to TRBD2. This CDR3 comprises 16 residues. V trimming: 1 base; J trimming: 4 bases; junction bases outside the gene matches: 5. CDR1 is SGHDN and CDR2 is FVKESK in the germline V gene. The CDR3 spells CASSQAGTSSYNEQFF. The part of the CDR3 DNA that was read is TGTGCCAGCAGCCAAGCGGGGACTAGCTCTTACAATGAG. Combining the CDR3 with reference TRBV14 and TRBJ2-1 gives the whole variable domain EAGVTQFPSHSVIEKGQTVTLRCDPISGHDNLYWYRRVMGKEIKFLLHFVKESKQDESGMPNNRFLAERTGGTYSTLKVQPAELEDSGVYFCASSQAGTSSYNEQFFGPGTRLTVL.

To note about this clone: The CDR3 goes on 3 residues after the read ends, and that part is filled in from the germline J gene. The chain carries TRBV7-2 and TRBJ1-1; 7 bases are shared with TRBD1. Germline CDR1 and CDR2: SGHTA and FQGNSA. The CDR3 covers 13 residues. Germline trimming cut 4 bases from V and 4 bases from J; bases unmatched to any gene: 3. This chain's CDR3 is CASSYTGVTEAFF. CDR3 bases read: TGTGCCAGCAGCTATACAGGGGTCACTGAA.